The present T cell receptor (beta chain) was sequenced within a study of cytomegalovirus exposure and HLA in healthy donors. As for the study in general: The roughly 120 validation repertoires used the same platform as the 650 to 750 first-cohort repertoires, a later analysis reported.

Points from the study as a whole: Overall, approximately 180 TCR beta chains were annotated as cytomegalovirus-associated. According to reports, the classifier identified cytomegalovirus status with high specificity and sensitivity.

The CDR3 totals 14 residues. The ends were cut back, 4 bases at V and 2 bases at J, with 11 bases in the middle. Germline values: CDR1 SGHAT, CDR2 FQNNGV. About this clone: The antigen remains unidentified.

Produced via immunoSEQ multiplex PCR; TCRdb's table is partial and in-frame only. Here the sample spans a few hundred thousand clones, approximately 88% being singletons. The TCR was taken from a woman aged 25 to 39 in good health and CMV-seropositive. J is TRBJ1-1 and V is TRBV11-2; no clear D gene. The sample was PBMCs. This CDR3 reads CASSSRTGNTEAFF. CDR3 nucleotide sequence: TGTGCCAGCAGCTCAAGGACGGGAAACACTGAAGCTTTCTTT. Variable domain in full (rest from reference TRBV11-2 and TRBJ1-1): EAGVAQSPRYKIIEKRQSVAFWCNPISGHATLYWYQQILGQGPKLLIQFQNNGVVDDSQLPKDRFSAERLKGVDSTLKIQPAKLEDSAVYLCASSSRTGNTEAFFGQGTRLTVV.